This TCR beta chain is from a study of human T cells and chemical hapten exposure. Turning to the study itself: A mostly female patient group had alopecia areata, totalis or universalis. General study results and limits: Expanded TCRs created a significantly greater count of big CDR3 similarity clusters than controls did.

Note on this clonotype: Its antigen is currently unknown.

The CDR3 has 12 amino acids. V was clipped by 5 bases and J by 7 bases, with 14 bases between them. Looked up from germline, CDR1 is DFQATT and CDR2 is SNEGSKA (reference sequence). Each CDR3 protein gets one entry after TCRdb re-called the RACE reads with MiXCR. The sample includes 150,000 to 200,000 distinct CDR3 sequences, around 20% of them seen just once. Documented time point: patch test 1, 2 weeks after DPC sensitization. Treatment defined: therapeutic diphenylcyclopropenone sensitization with weekly scalp DPC. Prior to each patch test being applied, blood was drawn. This specimen consisted of whole blood, obtained in connection with sensitization to the hapten diphenylcyclopropenone (DPC). The sequence was obtained from a woman between 45 and 60 years old with alopecia areata. Some clones in this sample may be carry-over from other donors' samples. The J gene is TRBJ2-5, the V gene TRBV20-1; D might be TRBD1 (5 bases). CDR3 nucleotide sequence: TGCAGTGCTGGACAAGGGGTGGGGACCCAGTACTTC. It translates to CSAGQGVGTQYF.